These T cell receptor beta chains were read from a single sample in a study of blood T cells in healthy people across ages. Each CDR3 protein is one row after TCRdb ran MiXCR on the 5' RACE reads. The sample consists of 1.2 million to 1.5 million distinct CDR3 sequences, 40% to 50% of them appearing once. Source material: blood. The source is a woman younger than 35 in good health. Each CDR3 is given with its conserved first and last residue. D genes are given only for firm matches. Not all rows give a size; the values are once, few, many and, for expanded clones, a class.

d_gene,abundance,j_gene,v_gene,CDR3aa,CDR3nt
NA,NA,TRBJ2-1,TRBV6-5,CASSYAPHSGDIGEQFF,TGTGCCAGCAGTTACGCACCCCACAGCGGGGACATCGGGGAGCAGTTCTTC
NA,few,TRBJ2-3,TRBV20-1,CSARDRGKGTDTQYF,TGCAGTGCTAGAGACAGGGGAAAAGGCACAGATACGCAGTATTTT
NA,NA,TRBJ2-7,TRBV7-8,CASSLDQGVGEQYF,TGTGCCAGCAGCTTAGATCAGGGTGTAGGCGAGCAGTACTTC
TRBD2,NA,TRBJ2-7,TRBV20-1,CSAKGLAGGKPYEQYF,TGCAGTGCTAAGGGACTAGCGGGAGGGAAACCCTACGAGCAGTACTTC
TRBD2,few,TRBJ2-7,TRBV11-3,CASSFSGSEYEQYF,TGTGCCAGCAGCTTTAGCGGGAGTGAGTACGAGCAGTACTTC
NA,NA,TRBJ2-7,TRBV7-9,CASSPQGLSSYNEQYF,TGTGCCAGCAGCCCCCAGGGCCTCAGCTCCTACAATGAGCAGTACTTC
NA,NA,TRBJ2-7,TRBV20-1,CSVLASSSYNEQYF,TGCAGTGTTCTAGCGTCAAGCTCCTACAATGAGCAGTACTTC
TRBD2,NA,TRBJ2-7,TRBV3-1,CASSRAPGGGGAYEQYF,TGTGCCAGCAGCCGAGCCCCCGGTGGCGGGGGGGCCTACGAGCAGTACTTC
NA,NA,TRBJ2-1,TRBV20-1,CSAPRPNEQFF,TGCAGTGCTCCACGGCCCAATGAGCAGTTCTTC
NA,many,TRBJ1-1,TRBV12-3/TRBV12-4,CASSLGAGWNTEAFF,TGTGCCAGCAGTTTAGGGGCCGGATGGAACACTGAAGCTTTCTTT
NA,once,TRBJ2-1,TRBV7-9,CASSPIPQWDYNEQFF,TGTGCCAGCAGTCCCATCCCCCAGTGGGACTACAATGAGCAGTTCTTC
NA,NA,TRBJ1-5,TRBV12-3/TRBV12-4,CASSVGGPHQPQHF,TGTGCCAGCAGCGTAGGGGGTCCCCATCAGCCCCAGCATTTT
TRBD2,NA,TRBJ2-5,TRBV11-2,CASSVRLAGQETQYF,TGTGCCAGCAGCGTAAGACTAGCGGGCCAAGAGACCCAGTACTTC
TRBD2,NA,TRBJ2-1,TRBV14,CASSQVGSSGLFF,TGTGCCAGCAGCCAAGTGGGCTCTAGCGGTTTGTTCTTC
NA,few,TRBJ2-7,TRBV12-3/TRBV12-4,CASTMTGPYEQYF,TGTGCCAGCACTATGACAGGTCCCTACGAGCAGTACTTC
NA,NA,TRBJ2-5,TRBV20-1,CSARRSHLQETQYF,TGCAGTGCTAGGAGAAGCCATCTACAAGAGACCCAGTACTTC
TRBD1,once,TRBJ1-6,TRBV10-2,CASRGGRSDSSPLHF,TGCGCTAGCAGGGGGGGTCGCTCGGACAGCTCACCCCTCCACTTT
NA,NA,TRBJ2-1,TRBV4-1,CASSRDSSQNNEQFF,TGCGCCAGCAGCCGGGACTCTAGCCAAAACAATGAGCAGTTCTTC
NA,few,TRBJ2-7,TRBV20-1,CSAYFGYSYEQYF,TGCAGTGCCTACTTTGGCTACTCCTACGAGCAGTACTTC
NA,NA,TRBJ2-7,TRBV6-5,CASTPGTYASEQYF,TGTGCCAGCACACCCGGGACATACGCCTCCGAGCAGTACTTC